This record looks at one T cell receptor (beta chain) sequence and its context. Sequencing used immunoSEQ multiplex PCR; TCRdb keeps in-frame clones, though not all of them. Of about 81,000 clones in the sample, roughly 90% were seen once. The sample comes from a study of Tregs in tolerant kidney transplant recipients. Germline CDR1 is LNHDA and CDR2 is SQIVND (reference sequence). The ends were cut back, 5 bases at V and 1 base at J, with 11 bases in the middle. CDR3 length: 14 residues. The nonmyeloablative bone marrow transplants came from related graft donors, with transient mixed chimerism. Unstimulated Tregs (CD4+CD25+CD127-) and CD4+CD25- non-Tregs were sorted from PBMCs.

The clonotype originates from a human patient who received a combined kidney and bone marrow transplant. A subset of T cells may come from the graft donor. The V and J genes are TRBV19 and TRBJ1-1; D not resolved. The specimen was CD4+ T cells from blood (PBMCs), collected 24 months after the transplant. The DNA of the CDR3 is TGTGCCAGTAGTCCCCCTAATAAGAACACTGAAGCTTTCTTT. Residues: CASSPPNKNTEAFF.